These 30 T cell receptor beta chains originate from one sample sequenced in a study of Ad26.COV2.S vaccination and SARS-CoV-2 variants. As for treatment: some 19 received Ad26.COV2.S at low or high dose, single or two shots; about 5 received placebo; per-sample allocation not given. Sampling occurred on day 63 after the first vaccine or placebo injection. Measured with immunoSEQ multiplex PCR; TCRdb has only the in-frame clones, and not every one. Among around 340,000 clones listed, roughly nine tenths were seen once. The sample in question was peripheral blood, obtained in a trial of Ad26.COV2.S vaccine versus placebo. All receptors derive from a person between 18 and 60 years old who received the Ad26.COV2.S COVID-19 vaccine or a placebo.

This clone has only a few counts. This sequence joins TRBV7-8 and TRBJ2-5, with 11 bases fitting TRBD2. Germline trimming cut 1 base from V and 4 bases from J; bases unmatched to any gene: 5. CDR3 length: 16 residues. CDR1 and CDR2 from the germline V gene are SGHVS and FQNEAQ. CDR3 sequence reads: CASSLGRLAGTETQYF. CDR3 nucleotide sequence: TGTGCCAGCAGCTTAGGCCGACTAGCGGGGACAGAGACCCAGTACTTC.

The chain employs TRBV5-1 and TRBJ1-2; D gene unclear. The CDR3 is 13 amino acids. Looked up from germline, CDR1 is SGHRS and CDR2 is YFSETQ. Trimming left V 0 bases short and J 0 bases short, with 3 bases between. CDR3 DNA sequence: TGCGCCAGCAGCTTGGGAACTAACTATGGCTACACCTTC. Encoded protein: CASSLGTNYGYTF.

This chain uses TRBV7-9 with TRBJ2-3; TRBD2 agrees at 9 bases. The CDR3 length is 14 residues. CDR1 SEHNR and CDR2 FQNEAQ come from the germline V gene (reference sequence). V lost 2 bases, J lost 3 bases, and 0 bases stayed unmatched. The CDR3 here is CASSLSGRTDTQYF. For the CDR3, the DNA is TGTGCCAGCAGCTTAAGCGGGAGGACAGATACGCAGTATTTT.

This rearrangement joins TRBV14 to TRBJ2-1; D unresolved. The CDR3 sequence is 13 residues long. V lost 2 bases to trimming and J lost 10 bases, with 12 bases between them. Germline V gene data show CDR1 as SGHDN and CDR2 as FVKESK. The CDR3 loop reads CASSQTPPIEQFF. Written as DNA, the CDR3 is TGTGCCAGCAGCCAAACGCCACCGATCGAGCAGTTCTTC.

The V gene is TRBV6-5, the J gene TRBJ1-1; TRBD1 matches at 7 bases. CDR1 is MNHEY, CDR2 SVGAGI, per germline. The CDR3 spans 14 residues. The J segment lost 7 bases and the V segment lost 6 bases, leaving 11 bases of the junction unmatched. The CDR3 nucleotides are TGTGCCAGCAGGATCGAGAGGGGGCCGGTTGAAGCTTTCTTT. Its translation: CASRIERGPVEAFF.

V is TRBV30 and J is TRBJ2-2; 9 bases are shared with TRBD1. Losses at the gene ends were 1 base for V and 8 bases for J; bases not matched to a gene: 5. The CDR3 runs 14 residues. Germline V gene sequence: CDR1 GTSNPN, CDR2 SVGIG (reference sequence). CDR3 residues: CAWSAQGALGELFF. The DNA for the CDR3 is TGTGCCTGGAGTGCACAGGGGGCGTTAGGGGAGCTGTTTTTT.

This clone was picked up a small number of times. The rearrangement joins TRBV30 to TRBJ1-1, with 7 bases aligning to TRBD1. The CDR3 covers 13 residues. CDR1 and CDR2 from the germline V gene are GTSNPN and SVGIG (reference sequence). With V trimmed by 8 bases and J by 6 bases, 12 bases remained unmatched. The CDR3: CAGTERLRAEAFF. Written as DNA, the CDR3 is TGTGCCGGGACAGAAAGGCTTCGAGCTGAAGCTTTCTTT. Full variable domain (missing parts from reference TRBV30 and TRBJ1-1): SQTIHQWPATLVQPVGSPLSLECTVEGTSNPNLYWYRQAAGRGLQLLFYSVGIGQISSEVPQNLSASRPQDRQFILSSKKLLLSDSGFYLCAGTERLRAEAFFGQGTRLTVV.

The rearrangement joins TRBV9 to TRBJ1-5, with 9 bases that match TRBD1. The J segment lost 2 bases and the V segment lost 4 bases, leaving 13 bases of the junction unmatched. Per germline, CDR1 SGDLS and CDR2 YYNGEE. The CDR3 runs 18 residues. CDR3 sequence: CASSTGTGWGVGNQPQHF. The CDR3 nucleotides are TGTGCCAGCAGCACCGGGACAGGGTGGGGGGTAGGCAATCAGCCCCAGCATTTT.

The V call is TRBV30, the J call TRBJ1-5, with a tentative D call TRBD1 (5 bases). Trimming removed 3 bases from V and 2 bases from J, with 8 bases in between. Germline CDR1 GTSNPN, CDR2 SVGIG (reference sequence). The CDR3 runs to 13 residues. The CDR3 sequence: CAWSAGGNQPQHF. CDR3 nucleotide sequence: TGTGCCTGGAGCGCGGGGGGCAATCAGCCCCAGCATTTT.

The chain couples TRBV9 to TRBJ1-5, with TRBD1 identical over 11 bases. After removal of 0 bases from V and 6 bases from J, the junction contained 2 bases not matched to a gene. Germline-derived CDR1 and CDR2 are SGDLS and YYNGEE. This CDR3 is 15 amino acids long. DNA of the CDR3: TGTGCCAGCAGCGTAGGGACAGGGGGCACTCAGCCCCAGCATTTT. Translating it yields CASSVGTGGTQPQHF.

The rearrangement uses TRBV4-2 and TRBJ2-3; tentatively, D is TRBD2 (6 bases). Trimming cost V 9 bases and J 0 bases, with 10 bases left between them. The V gene's germline CDR1 is LGHNA and CDR2 YNFKEQ. The length of the CDR3 is 13 residues. The CDR3 reads CASGRGSTDTQYF. Here the CDR3 DNA reads TGTGCCAGTGGGCGGGGCAGCACAGATACGCAGTATTTT.

This clone was observed once. This specimen includes other DNA sequences encoding the same CDR3. The rearrangement links TRBV13 to TRBJ2-2; D unresolved. The germline V gene encodes CDR1 PRHDT and CDR2 FYEKMQ (reference sequence). This CDR3 comprises 12 residues. The V end lost 0 bases, the J end lost 4 bases, and 0 bases lay between the germline ends. CDR3 protein: CASSLGTGELFF. The DNA for the CDR3 is TGTGCCAGCAGCTTAGGCACCGGGGAGCTGTTTTTT.

V is TRBV18 and J is TRBJ2-5, with TRBD1 matching over 7 bases. The germline V gene has CDR1 KGHSH and CDR2 LQKENI. CDR3 size: 14 residues. After removal of 1 base from V and 3 bases from J, the junction contained 2 bases not matched to a gene. CDR3 coding DNA: TGTGCCAGCTCACCACTTACAGGGGAAGAGACCCAGTACTTC. Encoded protein: CASSPLTGEETQYF.

J is TRBJ2-6 and V is TRBV3-1 (or the pseudogene TRBV3-2), with a possible D match to TRBD2 (6 bases). Trimming took 1 base from V and 4 from J, leaving 11 bases between them. This CDR3 has 16 residues. Germline CDR1 and CDR2: LGHDT and YNNKEL (reference sequence). The chain's CDR3 is CASSQGGGIGANVLTF. The CDR3 DNA sequence: TGTGCCAGCAGCCAAGGTGGGGGGATCGGGGCCAACGTCCTGACTTTC.

The chain is built from TRBV2 and TRBJ1-1, with a tentative D call TRBD1 (5 bases). The CDR3 has 13 residues. Germline lookup yields CDR1 SNHLY and CDR2 FYNNEI. V dropped 8 bases and J dropped 1 base, with 11 bases sitting between them. Here the CDR3 DNA reads TGTGCCAGCGTTCCGGGGGAGAACACTGAAGCTTTCTTT. It translates to CASVPGENTEAFF. The full variable domain, with the rest looked up from reference TRBV2 and TRBJ1-1, is EPEVTQTPSHQVTQMGQEVILRCVPISNHLYFYWYRQILGQKVEFLVSFYNNEISEKSEIFDDQFSVERPDGSNFTLKIRSTKLEDSAMYFCASVPGENTEAFFGQGTRLTVV.

The J gene is TRBJ1-2, the V gene TRBV6-5; 7 bases align to TRBD1. After removal of 7 bases from V and 0 bases from J, the junction contained 5 bases not matched to a gene. The length of the CDR3 is 14 residues. Per the germline V gene, CDR1 is MNHEY and CDR2 is SVGAGI. The chain's CDR3 is CASKAQGSNYGYTF. The CDR3 DNA reads TGTGCCAGCAAAGCACAGGGGTCTAACTATGGCTACACCTTC.

The rearrangement joins TRBV3-1 (or the pseudogene TRBV3-2) to TRBJ1-1; 8 bases are a match to TRBD1. Trimming took 3 bases from V and 6 from J; bases not matched to a gene: 9. The CDR3 contains 15 residues. Germline-derived CDR1 and CDR2 are LGHDT and YNNKEL (reference sequence). Written as DNA, the CDR3 is TGTGCCAGCAGCCAGGGACCGGACAGGGTGGCTGAAGCTTTCTTT. Translating it yields CASSQGPDRVAEAFF.

The V gene is TRBV7-6, the J gene TRBJ2-3, with TRBD2 matching 10 bases. The CDR3 is 15 residues long. V lost 5 bases to trimming and J lost 3 bases; unmatched junction nucleotides: 5. Germline lookup yields CDR1 SGHVS and CDR2 FNYEAQ. CDR3 region: CASSPTSGRTDTQYF. CDR3 in DNA: TGTGCCAGCAGCCCGACTAGCGGGCGGACAGATACGCAGTATTTT.

The rearrangement links TRBV4-1 to TRBJ2-3; tentative D call: TRBD2 (5 bases). Germline V gives CDR1 MGHRA, CDR2 YSYEKL. This CDR3 is 15 amino acids long. V lost 3 bases and J 5 bases, leaving 15 bases between the germline ends. CDR3 amino acids: CASSHQEGLGDTQYF. The CDR3 DNA follows: TGCGCCAGCAGCCACCAAGAGGGTCTAGGAGATACGCAGTATTTT.

This chain links TRBV27 with TRBJ2-1; D is unclear. The CDR3 has 20 residues. Germline CDR1 reads MNHEY; CDR2 reads SMNVEV (reference sequence). V was cut by 5 bases and J by 7 bases, with 33 bases left in between. CDR3 sequence reads: CASSRLLVGGLVDSRNEQFF. In DNA form, the CDR3 reads TGTGCCAGCAGTCGCCTCCTAGTGGGCGGATTGGTCGATAGTAGAAATGAGCAGTTCTTC.

V gene TRBV19 combines with J gene TRBJ2-4; 10 bases fit TRBD1. The length of the CDR3 is 15 residues. V lost 1 base, J lost 6 bases, and 3 bases stayed unmatched. Germline CDR1 LNHDA, CDR2 SQIVND (reference sequence). CDR3 coding DNA: TGTGCCAGTAGTATAGGAGGGGACAGGGGAAACATTCAGTACTTC. Its translation: CASSIGGDRGNIQYF.

This chain links TRBV5-6 with TRBJ2-7; tentative D call: TRBD2 (5 bases). The germline V and J ends were trimmed by 0 bases and 5 bases, with 9 bases remaining between them. CDR1 is SGHDT, CDR2 YYEEEE, per germline. The CDR3 length is 13 residues. The CDR3 coding sequence is TGTGCCAGCAGCTTGGGGCGGGCCAACGAGCAGTACTTC. Translation: CASSLGRANEQYF. The variable domain in full, completed from reference TRBV5-6 and TRBJ2-7, reads DAGVTQSPTHLIKTRGQQVTLRCSPKSGHDTVSWYQQALGQGPQFIFQYYEEEERQRGNFPDRFSGHQFPNYSSELNVNALLLGDSALYLCASSLGRANEQYFGPGTRLTVT.

The chain joins TRBV27 to TRBJ2-3; D is unresolved. V lost 4 bases and J 2 bases, leaving 19 bases between the germline ends. Germline V gene data show CDR1 as MNHEY and CDR2 as SMNVEV (reference sequence). The CDR3 contains 17 residues. Here the CDR3 reads CASSYDPFLETTDTQYF. The DNA of the CDR3 is TGTGCCAGCAGTTACGACCCCTTTCTGGAAACCACAGATACGCAGTATTTT.

V and J are TRBV21-1 and TRBJ2-1; the table calls TRBD2, which could not be checked here. TRBV21-1 is a pseudogene locus. The CDR3 extends over 15 amino acids. The CDR3 loop reads CASSKGVLANNEQFF. The CDR3 nucleotides read TGTGCCAGCAGCAAGGGGGTACTAGCGAACAATGAGCAGTTCTTC.

The V and J genes are TRBV27 and TRBJ1-1; unclear D gene. The V and J ends lost 1 base and 5 bases respectively, with 11 bases between them. The CDR3 spans 14 residues. The germline V gene encodes CDR1 MNHEY and CDR2 SMNVEV (reference sequence). CDR3 nucleotides: TGTGCCAGCAGTTTATACAGCAGAGATACTGAAGCTTTCTTT. Its protein is CASSLYSRDTEAFF.

The CDR3 coding sequence is TGTGCCAGTAGTATCACCGGGACAGGGGGCAATGAGCAGTACTTC. It specifies CASSITGTGGNEQYF. The chain links TRBV19 to TRBJ2-7, with 12 bases aligning to TRBD1. CDR3 length equals 15 residues. Germline loops: CDR1 LNHDA, CDR2 SQIVND (reference sequence). The V gene end was trimmed by 3 bases and the J gene end by 7 bases; junction bases not matched to a gene: 7.

This sequence joins TRBV27 and TRBJ2-2, with D hard to call. Trimming removed 3 bases from V and 6 bases from J, with 8 bases in between. CDR1 and CDR2 from the germline V gene are MNHEY and SMNVEV (reference sequence). The CDR3 contains 13 residues. CDR3 protein: CASSFLGPGELFF. The CDR3 DNA sequence: TGTGCCAGCAGTTTTTTAGGGCCCGGGGAGCTGTTTTTT.

This chain connects TRBV30 to TRBJ1-2, with D uncertain. Germline V gives CDR1 GTSNPN, CDR2 SVGIG (reference sequence). The V gene lost 3 bases and the J gene lost 2 bases, with 10 bases spanning the gap. CDR3 size: 13 residues. CDR3 sequence reads: CAWRAGSNYGYTF. The CDR3 nucleotides read TGTGCCTGGAGGGCCGGAAGCAACTATGGCTACACCTTC.

Comment on this clone: The sample contains more than one DNA sequence encoding this CDR3. This chain uses TRBV14 with TRBJ1-1, with D perhaps TRBD1 (5 bases). Germline V gene lookup returns CDR1 SGHDN and CDR2 FVKESK. V lost 1 base to trimming and J lost 1 base, with 7 bases between them. The CDR3 loop spans 14 amino acids. The CDR3 loop is CASSQVRGNTEAFF. CDR3 sequence (DNA): TGTGCCAGCAGCCAAGTTAGGGGGAACACTGAAGCTTTCTTT.

The rearrangement links TRBV9 to TRBJ2-1, with 8 nucleotides matching TRBD1. V lost 0 bases, J lost 8 bases, and 10 bases stayed unmatched. CDR3 length equals 16 residues. From germline, CDR1 is SGDLS and CDR2 YYNGEE. CDR3: CASSVAGQGTLDEQFF. In nucleotides, the CDR3 is TGTGCCAGCAGCGTAGCAGGACAGGGTACGTTGGATGAGCAGTTCTTC.